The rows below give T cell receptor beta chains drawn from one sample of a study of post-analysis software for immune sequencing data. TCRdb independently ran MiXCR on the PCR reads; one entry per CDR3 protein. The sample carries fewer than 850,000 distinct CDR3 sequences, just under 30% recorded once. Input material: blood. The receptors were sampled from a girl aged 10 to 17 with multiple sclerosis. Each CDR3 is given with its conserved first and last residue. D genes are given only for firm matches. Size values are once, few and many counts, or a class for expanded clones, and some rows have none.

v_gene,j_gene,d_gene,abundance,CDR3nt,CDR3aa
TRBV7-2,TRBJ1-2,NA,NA,TGTGCCAGCAGCTCCCAACAGGGAACTAACTATGGCTACACCTTC,CASSSQQGTNYGYTF
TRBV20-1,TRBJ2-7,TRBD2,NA,TGCAGTGCAGAGGGACTAGCGAGCTCCTACGAGCAGTACTTC,CSAEGLASSYEQYF
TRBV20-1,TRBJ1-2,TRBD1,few,TGCAGTGGGAGAGGGACAGGGGTCCTTAACTATGGCTACACCTTC,CSGRGTGVLNYGYTF
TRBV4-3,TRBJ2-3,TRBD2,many,TGCGCCAGCAGCCCGGGACTAGCGGGAGTAGGAGATACGCAGTATTTT,CASSPGLAGVGDTQYF
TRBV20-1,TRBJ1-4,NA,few,TGCAGTGCTAGAGACTTGGGGTGGGCAGGGAATGAAAAACTGTTTTTT,CSARDLGWAGNEKLFF
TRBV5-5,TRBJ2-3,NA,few,TGTGCCAGCAGCTACCAGTCGAAGGTGCCAGCAGATACGCAGTATTTT,CASSYQSKVPADTQYF
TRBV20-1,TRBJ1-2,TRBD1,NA,TGCAGTGCTAGAAACCGGGACAGACCCTATGGCTACACCTTC,CSARNRDRPYGYTF
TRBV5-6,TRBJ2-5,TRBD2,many,TGTGCCAGCAGCTTGGGGGGACTAGGAGCCACGGAGACCCAGTACTTC,CASSLGGLGATETQYF
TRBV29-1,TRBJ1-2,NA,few,TGCAGCGTTCATTCAGGGAGGCGATATGGCTACACCTTC,CSVHSGRRYGYTF
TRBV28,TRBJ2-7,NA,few,TGTGCCAGCAGTTCCGGAATCGACAGCTACGAGCAGTACTTC,CASSSGIDSYEQYF
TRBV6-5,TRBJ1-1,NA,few,TGTGCCAGCAGCCAGCTTATGAACACTGAAGCTTTCTTT,CASSQLMNTEAFF